This is a list of T cell receptor beta chains from one sample in a study of T cell changes during pregnancy in multiple sclerosis. Produced via immunoSEQ multiplex PCR; TCRdb's table is partial and in-frame only. The data contain 50,000 to 65,000 clones, roughly 96% of them singletons. The specimen was CD8+ T cells from peripheral blood mononuclear cells, collected after pregnancy. These receptors all come from a female donor with multiple sclerosis, enrolled in a pregnancy study. Each CDR3 is given with its conserved first and last residue. The order of the fields is J gene, D gene, V gene, clone size, CDR3 protein, CDR3 DNA. The D gene is left open where the match is weak. Rows may omit the clone size; those that give it use once, few, many or a size class.

J: TRBJ2-1
D: TRBD2
V: TRBV15
size: -
CDR3: CATSRAAGLAGDEQFF
DNA: TGTGCCACCAGCAGGGCGGCGGGACTAGCGGGAGATGAGCAGTTCTTC

J: TRBJ1-1
D: -
V: TRBV21-1
size: -
CDR3: CASVTEAFF
DNA: TGTGCCAGCGTAACTGAAGCTTTCTTT

J: TRBJ2-3
D: TRBD2
V: TRBV10-3
size: -
CDR3: CAISREALAGSVGTDTQYF
DNA: TGTGCCATCAGCAGGGAGGCACTAGCGGGATCGGTAGGCACAGATACGCAGTATTTT

J: TRBJ2-1
D: TRBD2
V: TRBV6-4
size: -
CDR3: CASSRTSGYNEQFF
DNA: TGTGCCAGCAGCAGGACTAGCGGATACAATGAGCAGTTCTTC

J: TRBJ2-7
D: -
V: TRBV27
size: -
CDR3: CASSLGQHYEQYF
DNA: TGTGCCAGCAGTTTAGGGCAGCACTACGAGCAGTACTTC

J: TRBJ2-3
D: -
V: TRBV27
size: -
CDR3: CASRVFAADTQYF
DNA: TGTGCCAGCCGGGTTTTCGCGGCAGATACGCAGTATTTT

J: TRBJ2-7
D: TRBD1
V: TRBV5-6
size: -
CDR3: CASSRTGAYEQYF
DNA: TGTGCCAGCAGTAGGACAGGGGCCTACGAGCAGTACTTC

J: TRBJ1-1
D: -
V: TRBV5-6
size: -
CDR3: CASSLAGNTEAFF
DNA: TGTGCCAGCAGCTTGGCGGGGAACACTGAAGCTTTCTTT

J: TRBJ2-2
D: TRBD2
V: TRBV19
size: -
CDR3: CASSILGTSLKSTGELFF
DNA: TGTGCCAGTAGTATTTTAGGGACTAGCCTAAAAAGCACCGGGGAGCTGTTTTTT

J: TRBJ2-1
D: TRBD2
V: TRBV27
size: -
CDR3: CASSLTTPGAGGNNEQFF
DNA: TGTGCCAGTAGTTTAACTACCCCGGGAGCGGGAGGGAACAATGAGCAGTTCTTC

J: TRBJ1-2
D: -
V: TRBV6-6
size: -
CDR3: CASSYSTSEDTF
DNA: TGTGCCAGCAGTTACTCGACAAGTGAAGACACCTTC

J: TRBJ2-2
D: -
V: TRBV27
size: -
CDR3: CASSLPDTGELFF
DNA: TGTGCCAGTAGCCTTCCAGACACCGGGGAGCTGTTTTTT

J: TRBJ1-5
D: -
V: TRBV28
size: once
CDR3: CASGGRRHQGPQHF
DNA: TGTGCCAGTGGGGGGAGGCGACATCAGGGGCCCCAGCATTTT

J: TRBJ1-2
D: -
V: TRBV27
size: once
CDR3: CASSLSRQSGYTF
DNA: TGTGCCAGCAGTTTATCGCGGCAGTCCGGCTACACCTTC